The present entry profiles one TCR beta chain with its context. The entry originates in a study of shared T cell receptors in the human thymus. Generated by immunoSEQ multiplex PCR, the TCRdb table keeps only in-frame clones and is missing some. This table has 640,000 or so clones, about 90% appearing once. The same sample was also used in a study of human thymus T cells. Turning to that study: Finnish infants who were healthy and having corrective surgery for congenital heart defects made up the donors. There appeared to be biased usage of V and J genes in thymic and blood repertoires. Related reports documented highly overlapping thymic repertoires among unrelated individuals.

This receptor was taken from a boy younger than two with a congenital heart defect. The material sequenced was thymocytes.

This CDR3 is CASSQDSLGGTSYNEQFF. CDR3 sequence (DNA): TGCGCCAGCAGCCAAGATAGTTTGGGGGGGACCTCCTACAATGAGCAGTTCTTC. The V gene is TRBV4-3, the J gene TRBJ2-1, with 7 bases matching TRBD2. Germline-derived CDR1 and CDR2 are LGHNA and YSLEER. J was trimmed by 0 bases and V by 0 bases; bases with no gene match: 8. CDR3 length: 18 residues.